This TCR beta chain was captured by sequencing in a study of radiation and T cells in renal cell carcinoma. Study outcomes and limitations: Baseline intratumoral clonotype presence is unknown without pretreatment biopsies. In blood, top tumor clones expanded by 2 weeks, shrinking by 4.

Regarding time point: blood 4 weeks post-SBRT, at nephrectomy. The treatment denotes: 15 Gy SBRT to primary tumor, nephrectomy 4 weeks later. Nephrectomy followed 15 Gy stereotactic body radiation by 4 weeks. The patient's renal cell carcinoma had clear cell pathology. Produced via immunoSEQ multiplex PCR; TCRdb's table is partial and in-frame only. The sample includes 60,000 to 95,000 clones, less than 85% seen only once; the top ten take 2.4%. Details on this clone: Its target is not known.

The TCR originated in a woman aged 60-75 years with renal cell carcinoma. Sequencing used blood, obtained from a patient whose treatment included radiotherapy and nephrectomy.

The CDR3 region is CASSSGTAQEEKLFF. The CDR3 DNA reads as TGTGCCAGCAGTTCCGGGACCGCCCAGGAGGAAAAACTGTTTTTT. The rearrangement joins TRBV28 to TRBJ1-4; tentative D call: TRBD1 (5 bases). CDR1 and CDR2 from the germline V gene are MDHEN and SYDVKM. The CDR3 has 15 residues. Trimming cost V 4 bases and J 8 bases, with 17 bases left between them. The whole variable domain, remainder taken from reference TRBV28 and TRBJ1-4, is DVKVTQSSRYLVKRTGEKVFLECVQDMDHENMFWYRQDPGLGLRLIYFSYDVKMKEKGDIPEGYSVSREKKERFSLILESASTNQTSMYLCASSSGTAQEEKLFFGSGTQLSVL.